This section outlines one TCR beta chain sequence together with its context. Its matching antigen is unknown. Each PCR replicate from the sorted subsets contained about 180 ng DNA, which is 25,000 to 30,000 T cell genomes. The table came from immunoSEQ multiplex PCR; TCRdb's copy has only in-frame clones and leaves some out. The sample contains roughly 2.2 million clones, about 92% of which appear only once. The CDR3 covers 14 residues. The V end lost 2 bases, the J end lost 4 bases, and 11 bases lay between the germline ends. Germline V gives CDR1 MNHNS, CDR2 SASEGT. The data stem from a study of shared clonotypes between healthy human individuals. Study-level findings and limits: Genetic and exposure-history diversity was limited by the small donor number.

This sequence was found in a man aged 18 to 35 in good health. Some clones in this sample may be carry-over from other donors' samples. The chain uses TRBV6-1 and TRBJ1-1; perhaps TRBD1 as D (6 bases). What was sequenced was naive CD4+ T cells from PBMCs. The subset is: CD45RA+ positively selected. The CDR3 sequence is CASSENGGLTEAFF. CDR3 bases: TGTGCCAGCAGTGAAAACGGGGGGCTCACTGAAGCTTTCTTT.